The 17 T cell receptor beta chains below were found in one sample sequenced in a study of cytomegalovirus exposure and HLA in healthy donors (dated by TCRdb to about 2017). The library was made by the immunoSEQ multiplex PCR assay. For the multiplex PCR, a mixture combining 60 forward primers for TCR Vbeta segments and 13 reverse primers for TCR Jbeta segments was used. TCRdb limited this immuneACCESS table to in-frame rearrangements with V and J called. A share of clones is missing; checked studies link under half to unresolved V genes, and the rest is unexplained. The sample table shows around 190,000 clones, and about 80% are seen once. The ten largest clones take up about 1% of the sample. Sequences were obtained from PBMCs. The receptors here all came from a middle-aged woman in good health and CMV-seronegative.

This chain joins TRBV7-2 and TRBJ2-1, with D maybe TRBD1 (7 bases). Looked up from germline, CDR1 is SGHTA and CDR2 is FQGNSA. The CDR3 runs to 19 residues. Trimming removed 5 bases at V and 7 bases at J, with 30 bases between. The CDR3 loop reads CASSPRQGGGIDATNEQFF. CDR3 bases: TGTGCCAGCAGCCCGAGACAGGGTGGGGGGATTGACGCAACGAATGAGCAGTTCTTC.

This clone was counted only a few times. The rearrangement links TRBV4-1 to TRBJ2-1; TRBD2 matches 9 bases. Germline V gene lookup returns CDR1 MGHRA and CDR2 YSYEKL. The CDR3 extends over 19 amino acids. J gave up 4 bases and V 0 bases, and 13 bases lay outside the gene matches. DNA of the CDR3: TGCGCCAGCAGCCAAGATTGGGCTAGCGGGATAGCGGGTTACAATGAGCAGTTCTTC. Its translation is CASSQDWASGIAGYNEQFF.

For this clone: An end of the junction does not agree with germline; a read error may underlie this. The chain is built from TRBV18 and TRBJ1-3; 7 nucleotides agree with TRBD1. The CDR3 consists of 16 residues. Per the germline V gene, CDR1 is KGHSH and CDR2 is LQKENI. The CDR3 sequence: CASSPWDSLPGNTIYF. The CDR3 bases are TGTGCCAGTTCACCGTGGGACAGTCTGCCTGGAAACACCATATATTTT.

The genes are TRBV4-3 and TRBJ2-1; weak D call: TRBD2 (6 bases). Germline V gene data show CDR1 as LGHNA and CDR2 as YSLEER. The CDR3 totals 16 residues. Trimming pared 0 bases from V and 4 bases from J, leaving 13 bases between. This CDR3 reads CASSQDSEGLYNEQFF. The CDR3 bases are TGCGCCAGCAGCCAAGATTCCGAGGGACTTTACAATGAGCAGTTCTTC.

This chain uses TRBV5-6 with TRBJ1-5; 8 bases are shared with TRBD1. V shed 4 bases, J shed 0 bases, and the junction held 9 bases outside the gene matches. Germline V CDR1 and CDR2: SGHDT, YYEEEE. This CDR3 spans 17 amino acids. CDR3 sequence reads: CASSVRRGRDSNQPQHF. CDR3 sequence (DNA): TGTGCCAGCAGCGTCCGCAGGGGGCGGGATAGCAATCAGCCCCAGCATTTT.

The V gene is TRBV27, the J gene TRBJ1-5; no clear D. This CDR3 is 13 amino acids long. V dropped 6 bases and J dropped 2 bases, with 8 bases sitting between them. CDR1 and CDR2 from the germline V gene are MNHEY and SMNVEV (reference sequence). The CDR3 protein is CASRRLGNQPQHF. CDR3 sequence (DNA): TGTGCCAGCAGACGGTTGGGCAATCAGCCCCAGCATTTT.

This clone was observed a single time. The V gene is TRBV7-3, the J gene TRBJ1-1, with 9 bases lining up with TRBD1. The junction had 8 bases not matched to a gene; V was cut back by 4 bases and J by 11 bases. CDR3 length: 13 amino acids. The germline CDR1 and CDR2 sequences are SGHTA and FQGTGA. CDR3 nucleotides: TGTGCCAGCAGCTGGGACAGGGCGAGCTTGGCTTTCTTT. Translated: CASSWDRASLAFF.

This clone was observed once. J is TRBJ2-7 and V is TRBV5-1; perhaps TRBD2 as D (7 bases). The CDR3 runs to 16 residues. Germline V gives CDR1 SGHRS, CDR2 YFSETQ. The V gene lost 4 bases and the J gene lost 4 bases, with 21 bases spanning the gap. CDR3 in amino acids: CASSTRQEGGVYEQYF. The CDR3 region has the DNA TGCGCCAGCAGCACCCGACAGGAGGGGGGGGTATACGAGCAGTACTTC. Filled out from reference TRBV5-1 and TRBJ2-7, the complete variable domain reads KAGVTQTPRYLIKTRGQQVTLSCSPISGHRSVSWYQQTPGQGLQFLFEYFSETQRNKGNFPGRFSGRQFSNSRSEMNVSTLELGDSALYLCASSTRQEGGVYEQYFGPGTRLTVT.

The chain carries TRBV7-6 and TRBJ2-1, with D possibly TRBD2 on 6 matching bases. The V gene lost 0 bases and the J gene lost 10 bases, with 10 bases spanning the gap. Germline lookup yields CDR1 SGHVS and CDR2 FNYEAQ. This CDR3 spans 13 amino acids. The CDR3 coding sequence is TGTGCCAGCAGCTTAGCTCCGGGAGCGGAGCAGTTCTTC. This translates into CASSLAPGAEQFF. The whole variable domain, filled in from reference TRBV7-6 and TRBJ2-1, reads GAGVSQSPRYKVTKRGQDVALRCDPISGHVSLYWYRQALGQGPEFLTYFNYEAQQDKSGLPNDRFSAERPEGSISTLTIQRTEQRDSAMYRCASSLAPGAEQFFGPGTRLTVL.

This chain joins TRBV7-2 and TRBJ1-3; D ambiguous. V was clipped by 4 bases and J by 0 bases, with 10 bases between them. This CDR3 contains 15 residues. Germline-derived CDR1 and CDR2 are SGHTA and FQGNSA. The DNA for the CDR3 is TGTGCCAGCAGCTCTGGCGGGGACTCTGGAAACACCATATATTTT. This sequence encodes CASSSGGDSGNTIYF.

The rearrangement uses TRBV6-1 and TRBJ1-1; 9 nucleotides agree with TRBD1. The CDR3 is 14 residues long. Germline V gene sequence: CDR1 MNHNS, CDR2 SASEGT. Unmatched junction bases numbered 6, after V lost 6 bases and J lost 4 bases. This CDR3 is CASSRTGEGTEAFF. In nucleotides, the CDR3 is TGTGCCAGCAGCAGGACAGGGGAGGGCACTGAAGCTTTCTTT.

The V and J genes are TRBV7-2 and TRBJ1-3; TRBD1 is a possible D gene (6 bases). V was shortened by 5 bases and J by 0 bases, with 11 bases between the two germline ends. CDR3 length: 15 residues. The germline V gene has CDR1 SGHTA and CDR2 FQGNSA. The CDR3 DNA reads as TGTGCCAGCAGCGCGGACAGCTACTCTGGAAACACCATATATTTT. Protein sequence: CASSADSYSGNTIYF.

This sequence joins TRBV10-3 and TRBJ2-3; no clear D. Per the germline V gene, CDR1 is ENHRY and CDR2 is SYGVKD. Trimming stripped 0 bases from V and 6 bases from J, with 4 bases between. The CDR3 covers 12 residues. The CDR3 DNA reads as TGTGCCATCAGTGAGTCGTCTGATACGCAGTATTTT. Its protein is CAISESSDTQYF.

The chain uses TRBV29-1 and TRBJ1-3; the D gene is possibly TRBD1 (6 bases). The germline CDR1 and CDR2 sequences are SQVTM and ANQGSEA. CDR3 length: 11 residues. V lost 8 bases to trimming and J lost 5 bases, with 10 bases between them. The CDR3 region has the DNA TGCAGCCTGTGGGGGCGAAACACCATATATTTT. Translating gives CSLWGRNTIYF.

The J gene is TRBJ2-4, the V gene TRBV7-9, with 8 bases fitting TRBD1. The trim removed 3 bases at V and 4 bases at J, leaving 8 bases unmatched. Germline CDR1 and CDR2: SEHNR and FQNEAQ (reference sequence). This CDR3 has 16 residues. CDR3 in amino acids: CASSFQTGGGKNIQYF. As DNA, the CDR3 is TGTGCCAGCAGCTTCCAAACAGGGGGAGGAAAAAACATTCAGTACTTC.

The chain recombines TRBV11-2 with TRBJ2-7; D is uncertain. Trimming took off 3 bases at V and 6 bases at J, with 12 bases between the two ends. The CDR3 has 13 residues. The germline V gene encodes CDR1 SGHAT and CDR2 FQNNGV. The CDR3 DNA follows: TGTGCCAGCAGCTTTCCCCTGGCGGTCGAGCAGTACTTC. Protein product: CASSFPLAVEQYF.

This clone was seen a handful of times. The chain carries TRBV2 and TRBJ1-2; TRBD1 matches 7 bases. J was trimmed by 0 bases and V by 4 bases; bases with no gene match: 8. This CDR3 comprises 16 residues. CDR1 is SNHLY, CDR2 FYNNEI, per germline. In DNA form, the CDR3 reads TGTGCCAGCAGTGGGACAGGTATACATCCTAACTATGGCTACACCTTC. As protein: CASSGTGIHPNYGYTF.